These 24 T cell receptor beta chains share one sample of origin, sequenced in a study of T cells in women clearing cervical HPV infection. Libraries were prepared by immunoSEQ multiplex PCR; TCRdb keeps only in-frame clonotypes and omits some of them. The sample table includes about 22,000 clones. Material for sequencing was blood buffy coat. The receptor source for this set is a woman between 18 and 70 years old with a cervical HPV16 infection that either progressed to CIN3+ or cleared (not recorded which).

About this clone: The read ends 3 residues shy of where the CDR3 ends; the end is completed using the germline J gene. The chain links TRBV7-9 to TRBJ2-3; 10 nucleotides match TRBD2. The CDR3 extends over 15 amino acids. Germline V gene lookup returns CDR1 SEHNR and CDR2 FQNEAQ (reference sequence). With 2 bases clipped from V and 4 bases from J, the junction kept 3 bases outside the gene matches. CDR3 DNA (partial): TGTGCCAGCAGCTTATCAGCGGGAGGGGCAGATACG. Protein product: CASSLSAGGADT. The full CDR3 is CASSLSAGGADTQYF.

For this clone: The read halts 3 residues ahead of the CDR3 end, with the missing end drawn from the germline J gene. The genes are TRBV20-1 and TRBJ2-7; a weak D match, TRBD2 (6 bases). This CDR3 has 16 residues. CDR1 and CDR2 from the germline V gene are DFQATT and SNEGSKA (reference sequence). The V and J ends lost 0 bases and 4 bases respectively, with 19 bases between them. The chain's CDR3 is CSARDSGGGSYYEQYF. The CDR3 DNA, read in part, is TGCAGTGCTAGAGACTCAGGTGGGGGGTCTTATTACGAG.

Turning to this clone: The CDR3 goes on 3 residues after the read ends, and that part is filled in from the germline J gene. The V gene is TRBV7-3, the J gene TRBJ2-3; 11 bases are a match to TRBD2. This CDR3 is 16 amino acids long. J lost 2 bases, V lost 5 bases, and 6 bases had no gene match. CDR1 and CDR2 from the germline V gene are SGHTA and FQGTGA. The CDR3 reads CASSPGLAGSTDTQYF. The CDR3 bases that were read are TGTGCCAGCAGCCCAGGACTAGCGGGCTCCACAGATACG.

Notes on this clone: The observed sequence ends 3 residues before the CDR3 terminus, with the missing tail filled in from the germline J gene. The chain is built from TRBV18 and TRBJ1-4; 9 bases agree with TRBD1. The CDR3 covers 14 residues. CDR1 is KGHSH and CDR2 is LQKENI in the germline V gene. After removal of 4 bases from V and 7 bases from J, the junction contained 4 bases not matched to a gene. The CDR3 sequence: CASSRDREGEKLFF. The sequenced CDR3 bases are TGTGCCAGCTCACGGGACAGGGAGGGTGAAAAA.

As for this clone: The CDR3 extends 3 residues past the end of the read, so its final part is completed from the germline J gene. The chain carries TRBV27 and TRBJ2-2, with 9 bases fitting TRBD1. Germline CDR1 is MNHEY and CDR2 is SMNVEV (reference sequence). The trim removed 5 bases at V and 7 bases at J, leaving 8 bases unmatched. The CDR3 spans 15 residues. CDR3 DNA (partial): TGTGCCAGCAGTCGGGGGACAGGGAGTATCGGGGAG. This sequence encodes CASSRGTGSIGE. The entire CDR3 sequence reads CASSRGTGSIGELFF.

Remarks on this clone: The read halts 3 residues ahead of the CDR3 end, with the missing end drawn from the germline J gene. This chain uses TRBV7-9 with TRBJ1-2; TRBD1 aligns across 10 bases. CDR1 is SEHNR and CDR2 is FQNEAQ in the germline V gene (reference sequence). The CDR3 consists of 15 residues. The DNA read from the CDR3 is TGTGCCAGCAGCCGAGGACAGGGGGGGACCTACGAC. Amino acids: CASSRGQGGTYD. The full CDR3 protein is CASSRGQGGTYDYTF.

CDR3 protein: CASRAGTSGSHEQFF. CDR3 DNA (partial): TGTGCCAGCAGGGCCGGGACTAGCGGGAGTCATGAG. The gene calls are TRBV6-2 or TRBV6-3 and TRBJ2-1; 14 bases are a match to TRBD2. Sequencing ends 3 residues short of the CDR3 end; the germline J gene provides the rest. Germline CDR1 and CDR2: MNHEY and SVGEGT. The J segment lost 8 bases and the V segment lost 6 bases, leaving 6 bases of the junction unmatched. This CDR3 is built from 15 residues.

On this clone: The read stops 3 residues short of the end of the CDR3; the missing end is completed from the germline J gene. J is TRBJ1-1 and V is TRBV19; D not resolved. Germline assignment: CDR1 LNHDA and CDR2 SQIVND (reference sequence). The CDR3 length is 15 residues. Trimming removed 4 bases from V and 5 bases from J, with 17 bases in between. The covered CDR3 bases are TGTGCCAGTAGTAATTTCCCGCCTGCGGTAACTGAA. It translates to CASSNFPPAVTE. The full CDR3 protein is CASSNFPPAVTEAFF.

A word on this clone: The read comes to an end 3 residues before the CDR3 does, leaving the germline J gene to fill in the end. The chain links TRBV7-3 to TRBJ2-5, with D hard to call. Trimming pared 5 bases from V and 4 bases from J, leaving 17 bases between. This CDR3 comprises 15 residues. Germline CDR1 reads SGHTA; CDR2 reads FQGTGA. The part of the CDR3 DNA that was read is TGTGCCAGCAGCCATCTACTTGGGTCGGGAGAGACC. It yields the protein CASSHLLGSGET. The complete CDR3 protein is CASSHLLGSGETQYF.

A word on this clone: The CDR3 goes on 3 residues after the read ends, and that part is filled in from the germline J gene. The gene calls are TRBV18 and TRBJ1-2; D ambiguous. Germline V gene lookup returns CDR1 KGHSH and CDR2 LQKENI. There are 16 residues in the CDR3. CDR3 DNA, as far as it was read: TGTGCCAGCTCTCCCCGGACTAGCGGGAGTATAAACATC. Protein product: CASSPRTSGSINI. The whole CDR3 sequence is CASSPRTSGSINIYTF.

For this clone: The observed sequence ends 3 residues before the CDR3 terminus, with the missing tail filled in from the germline J gene. The chain recombines TRBV20-1 with TRBJ1-4, with 8 bases fitting TRBD1. CDR1 and CDR2 from the germline V gene are DFQATT and SNEGSKA (reference sequence). The J segment lost 8 bases and the V segment lost 0 bases, leaving 8 bases of the junction unmatched. The CDR3 has 15 amino acids. CDR3 DNA (partial): TGCAGTGCTAGAGACCCGACAGGGGTAAAGGAAAAA. It encodes CSARDPTGVKEK. The complete CDR3 sequence is CSARDPTGVKEKLFF.

In regard to this clone: The read stops 3 residues short of the end of the CDR3; the missing end is completed from the germline J gene. The chain links TRBV10-1 to TRBJ1-2; the D gene is possibly TRBD1 (5 bases). CDR1 and CDR2 from the germline V gene are WNHNN and SYGVQD (reference sequence). V dropped 6 bases and J dropped 1 base, with 6 bases sitting between them. The CDR3 covers 12 residues. The CDR3 loop is CASSDSNYGYTF. CDR3 bases read: TGCGCCAGCAGCGACAGTAACTATGGC.

With regard to this clone: The missing CDR3 end, 3 residues past where the read stops, is filled in from the germline J gene. The V gene is TRBV4-1, the J gene TRBJ2-7; D unresolved. V shed 0 bases and J shed 2 bases, with 11 bases lying between them. This CDR3 is 15 amino acids long. Germline assignment: CDR1 MGHRA and CDR2 YSYEKL. Partial CDR3 DNA: TGCGCCAGCAGCCAAGAAGTATACAGCCCCTACGAG. This sequence encodes CASSQEVYSPYE. In full, the CDR3 is CASSQEVYSPYEQYF.

With regard to this clone: The read falls 3 residues short of the CDR3 end, and the missing part is taken from the germline J gene. The V call is TRBV19, the J call TRBJ1-4; 7 bases are a match to TRBD1. V trimming: 6 bases; J trimming: 8 bases; junction bases outside the gene matches: 12. CDR3 length: 15 amino acids. Per the germline V gene, CDR1 is LNHDA and CDR2 is SQIVND (reference sequence). CDR3: CASRERGGAGEKLFF. The DNA read from the CDR3 is TGTGCCAGTAGAGAAAGAGGGGGCGCAGGGGAAAAA.

To note about this clone: The read stops 3 residues short of the end of the CDR3; the missing end is completed from the germline J gene. The rearrangement uses TRBV10-2 and TRBJ2-3; no reliable D call. Trimming shortened V by 3 bases and J by 4 bases, and 20 bases separated the two germline ends. The CDR3 is 17 amino acids. CDR1 and CDR2 (germline): WSHSY, SAAADI. CDR3 DNA, as far as it was read: TGCGCCAGCAGTGACCCCCCCGCTACCGAGAACCCAGATACG. Translation: CASSDPPATENPDT. The entire CDR3 protein is CASSDPPATENPDTQYF.

Note on this clone: The missing CDR3 end, 3 residues past where the read stops, is filled in from the germline J gene. The genes are TRBV5-4 and TRBJ1-2; D remains unclear. Trimming left V 1 base short and J 4 bases short, with 8 bases between. There are 13 residues in the CDR3. The V gene's germline CDR1 is SGHNT and CDR2 YYREEE (reference sequence). The sequenced part of the CDR3 DNA is TGTGCCAGCAGCTTGTGGGCCGCCTATGGC. This translates into CASSLWAAYG. The entire CDR3 protein is CASSLWAAYGYTF.

As regards this clone: With the read ending 3 residues before the CDR3 end, the germline J gene is used to fill in that end. The J gene is TRBJ2-1, the V gene TRBV19, with a tentative D call TRBD1 (5 bases). From germline, CDR1 is LNHDA and CDR2 SQIVND (reference sequence). This CDR3 is 13 amino acids long. V gave up 2 bases and J gave up 9 bases, with 11 bases separating them. The CDR3: CASSIRQWGEQFF. The CDR3 bases that were read are TGTGCCAGTAGTATACGACAGTGGGGTGAG.

As for this clone: Sequencing ends 3 residues short of the CDR3 end; the germline J gene provides the rest. The chain combines TRBV20-1 with TRBJ2-3, with D tentatively TRBD2 (6 bases). CDR1 is DFQATT and CDR2 is SNEGSKA in the germline V gene (reference sequence). The CDR3 has 14 residues. Here the CDR3 reads CSARGEEGQETQYF. CDR3 DNA (partial): TGCAGTGCTAGGGGCGAGGAGGGGCAAGAGACG.

Worth noting for this clone: The CDR3 end lies 3 residues beyond the end of the read and is filled in from the germline J gene. The rearrangement joins TRBV5-1 to TRBJ1-4; TRBD1 agrees at 9 bases. Unmatched junction bases numbered 2, after V lost 1 base and J lost 4 bases. Germline V gene data show CDR1 as SGHRS and CDR2 as YFSETQ. The CDR3 is 15 amino acids. CDR3 amino acids: CASSLSGQGNEKLFF. The sequenced part of the CDR3 DNA is TGCGCCAGCAGCTTGTCGGGACAGGGTAATGAAAAA.

Regarding this clone: Read data end 3 residues before the CDR3 end; the end is taken from the germline J gene. The chain joins TRBV19 to TRBJ2-2; 7 positions agree with TRBD1. Germline CDR1 is LNHDA and CDR2 is SQIVND (reference sequence). CDR3 length: 15 amino acids. The sequenced part of the CDR3 DNA is TGTGCCAGTAGTAATCCGAACAGGGGAGACGAAAAG. Translated, it gives CASSNPNRGDEK. The whole CDR3 protein is CASSNPNRGDEKLFF.

As regards this clone: The read comes to an end 3 residues before the CDR3 does, leaving the germline J gene to fill in the end. The rearrangement joins TRBV4-1 to TRBJ2-6; the match to TRBD1 covers 10 bases. V lost 5 bases, J lost 1 base, and 8 bases stayed unmatched. The germline CDR1 and CDR2 sequences are MGHRA and YSYEKL. CDR3 length: 18 amino acids. CDR3 residues: CASSLPGQGLSGANVLTF. The covered CDR3 bases are TGCGCCAGCAGCTTACCGGGACAGGGGTTGTCTGGGGCCAACGTC.

This clone registers medium-sized by frequency. This CDR3 is CASSEWLAAKRGNTDTQYF. The CDR3 DNA, read in part, is TGTGCCAGCAGTGAATGGCTAGCGGCCAAACGGGGTAACACAGATACG. The chain uses TRBV6-1 and TRBJ2-3, with 7 bases matching TRBD2. The read ends 3 residues before the CDR3 terminus; that terminus is restored from the germline J gene. CDR3 length equals 19 residues. Per the germline V gene, CDR1 is MNHNS and CDR2 is SASEGT. V shed 2 bases, J shed 2 bases, and the junction held 16 bases outside the gene matches.

Concerning this clone itself: The observed sequence ends 3 residues before the CDR3 terminus, with the missing tail filled in from the germline J gene. This chain uses TRBV11-2 with TRBJ2-7, with unresolved D. Germline values: CDR1 SGHAT, CDR2 FQNNGV. Trimming took off 0 bases at V and 3 bases at J, with 12 bases between the two ends. This CDR3 has 15 residues. This CDR3 reads CASSLDRQAGYEQYF. CDR3 DNA, as far as it was read: TGTGCCAGCAGCTTAGATAGGCAGGCAGGCTACGAG.

Note on this clone: The read ends 3 residues early relative to the CDR3; the germline J gene fills the gap. This rearrangement joins TRBV5-1 to TRBJ1-1; D unresolved. Trimming cost V 0 bases and J 5 bases, with 14 bases left between them. The germline CDR1 and CDR2 sequences are SGHRS and YFSETQ. The CDR3 is 15 amino acids. CDR3 amino acids: CASSLVAGLRTEAFF. The CDR3 DNA, read in part, is TGCGCCAGCAGCTTGGTAGCAGGACTTAGGACTGAA.